This entry lists 5 T cell receptor beta chains sequenced from one sample in a study of human T cells and chemical hapten exposure. TCRdb reanalysed the RACE reads using MiXCR and keeps one entry per CDR3 protein. The table includes around 380,000 distinct CDR3 sequences, around 4.8% detected once. Time point given: patch test 1, 2 weeks after DPC sensitization. Treatment described: therapeutic diphenylcyclopropenone sensitization with weekly scalp DPC. This specimen was whole blood, taken in connection with sensitization to the hapten diphenylcyclopropenone (DPC). The receptors shown here come from a woman aged 50 to 60 with alopecia areata. Some clones in this sample may be carry-over from other donors' samples.

This chain joins TRBV3-1 and TRBJ2-4; 7 positions agree with TRBD1. Germline CDR1 is LGHDT and CDR2 is YNNKEL (reference sequence). The CDR3 has 16 amino acids. V shed 6 bases and J 1 base; nucleotides not matched to a gene: 9. The DNA of the CDR3 is TGTGCCAGCAGTTTATTCCCACAGGGGGCCAAAAACATTCAGTACTTC. This gives the protein CASSLFPQGAKNIQYF.

This clonotype was recorded many times. The chain carries TRBV2 and TRBJ1-6, with D uncertain. V shed 7 bases and J shed 6 bases, with 13 bases lying between them. This CDR3 region has 14 residues. Per germline, CDR1 SNHLY and CDR2 FYNNEI. The DNA of the CDR3 is TGTGCCAGCATGGCGTGGGGTACTAATTCACCCCTCCACTTT. Its protein is CASMAWGTNSPLHF.

The V call is TRBV30, the J call TRBJ1-5, with 11 bases fitting TRBD1. Per germline, CDR1 GTSNPN and CDR2 SVGIG (reference sequence). CDR3 size: 13 residues. The V and J ends lost 5 bases and 6 bases, in that order; junction bases with no gene match: 3. In nucleotides, the CDR3 is TGTGCCTGGGCCGGACAGGGGGCTCAGCCCCAGCATTTT. Translating gives CAWAGQGAQPQHF.

This sequence joins TRBV3-1 and TRBJ2-1; no definite D call. Trimming left V 0 bases short and J 8 bases short, with 5 bases between. Germline V lookup: CDR1 LGHDT, CDR2 YNNKEL (reference sequence). This CDR3 spans 12 amino acids. The CDR3, as DNA: TGTGCCAGCAGCCAAGAAGCTTATGAGCAGTTCTTC. Protein: CASSQEAYEQFF.

This clonotype has at least ten counts. DNA of the CDR3: TGTGCCAGCAGCCCCGGGACCCACACTGAAGCTTTCTTT. This encodes CASSPGTHTEAFF. V usage is TRBV12-3 or TRBV12-4 and J usage is TRBJ1-1, with D possibly TRBD1 on 5 matching bases. V lost 6 bases, J lost 3 bases, and 11 bases lay in between. The CDR3 has 13 residues.